This entry is about one TCR beta chain. Its antigen is as yet unknown. The data were obtained in a study of T cell responses to AZD1222 COVID-19 vaccine. About the research overall: Pooling covered second doses at about 4 or about 12 weeks. Study-wide points: Just five or six AZD1222 recipients tested seropositive at baseline. Every sample of the repertoires postdated the peak T cell response. Clonal diversity was possibly underestimated, and white British individuals and females predominated among donors.

Here immunoSEQ multiplex PCR was the method, and the copy in TCRdb shows in-frame clones only, minus some. The sample consists of some 85,000 clones, about nine tenths of them appearing once. Trimming stripped 1 base from V and 0 bases from J, with 6 bases between. Germline values: CDR1 LGHNA, CDR2 YSLEER. The CDR3 spans 15 residues. The material was peripheral blood, obtained on day 0 of AZD1222 vaccination. The chain joins TRBV4-3 to TRBJ1-4; unclear D gene. The sequence was obtained from an adult in good health. CDR3 in amino acids: CASSQARATNEKLFF. The CDR3 DNA reads TGCGCCAGCAGCCAAGCTCGTGCAACTAATGAAAAACTGTTTTTT.